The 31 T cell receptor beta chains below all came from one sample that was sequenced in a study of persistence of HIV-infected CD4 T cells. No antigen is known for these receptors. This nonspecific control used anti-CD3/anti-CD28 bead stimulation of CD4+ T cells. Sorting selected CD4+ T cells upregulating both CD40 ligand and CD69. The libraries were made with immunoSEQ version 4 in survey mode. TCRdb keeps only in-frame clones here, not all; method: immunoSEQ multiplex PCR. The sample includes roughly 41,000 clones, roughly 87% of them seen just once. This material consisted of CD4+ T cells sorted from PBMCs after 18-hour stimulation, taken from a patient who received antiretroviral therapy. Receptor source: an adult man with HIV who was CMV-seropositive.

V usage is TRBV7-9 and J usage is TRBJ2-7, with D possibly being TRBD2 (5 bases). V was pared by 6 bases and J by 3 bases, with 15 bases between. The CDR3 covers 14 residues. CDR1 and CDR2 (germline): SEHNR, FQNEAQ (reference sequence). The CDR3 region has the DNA TGTGCCAGCAGTCGGAGCGGTAGGATCTACGAGCAGTACTTC. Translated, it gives CASSRSGRIYEQYF.

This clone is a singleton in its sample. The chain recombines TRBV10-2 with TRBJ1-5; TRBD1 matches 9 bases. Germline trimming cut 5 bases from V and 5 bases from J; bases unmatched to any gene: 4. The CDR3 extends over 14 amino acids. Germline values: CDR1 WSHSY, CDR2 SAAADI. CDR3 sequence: CASSLTGGYQPQHF. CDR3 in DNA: TGCGCCAGCAGTTTGACAGGGGGGTATCAGCCCCAGCATTTT.

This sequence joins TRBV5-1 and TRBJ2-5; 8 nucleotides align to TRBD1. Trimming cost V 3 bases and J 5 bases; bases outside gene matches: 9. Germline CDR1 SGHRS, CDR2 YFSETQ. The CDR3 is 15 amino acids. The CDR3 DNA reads TGCGCCAGCAGCTACAACAGGGGGTTGGATGAGACCCAGTACTTC. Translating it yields CASSYNRGLDETQYF.

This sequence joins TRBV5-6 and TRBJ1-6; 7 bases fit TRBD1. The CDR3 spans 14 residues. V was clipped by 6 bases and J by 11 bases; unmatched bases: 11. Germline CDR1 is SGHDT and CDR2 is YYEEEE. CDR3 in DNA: TGTGCCAGCACCTTACAGGGGCGATTTCCACCCCTCCACTTT. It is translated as CASTLQGRFPPLHF.

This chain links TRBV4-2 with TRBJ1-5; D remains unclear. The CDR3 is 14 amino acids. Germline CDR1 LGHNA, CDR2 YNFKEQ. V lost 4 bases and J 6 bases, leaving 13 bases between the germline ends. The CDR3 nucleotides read TGTGCCAGCAGCCGAGAACACGGATCTCAGCCCCAGCATTTT. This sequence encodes CASSREHGSQPQHF.

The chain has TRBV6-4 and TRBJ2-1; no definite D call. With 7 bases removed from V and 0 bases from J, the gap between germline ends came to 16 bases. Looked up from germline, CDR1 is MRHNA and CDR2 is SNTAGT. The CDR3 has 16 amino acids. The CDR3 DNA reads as TGTGCCAGCACCCCGCCCCGGGCGAGCTCCTACAATGAGCAGTTCTTC. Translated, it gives CASTPPRASSYNEQFF.

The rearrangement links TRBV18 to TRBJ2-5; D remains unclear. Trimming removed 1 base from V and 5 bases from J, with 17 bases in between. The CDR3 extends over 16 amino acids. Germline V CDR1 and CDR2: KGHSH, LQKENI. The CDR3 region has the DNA TGTGCCAGCTCACCACGAGAAGCTTCTGGGGTGGAGACCCAGTACTTC. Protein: CASSPREASGVETQYF.

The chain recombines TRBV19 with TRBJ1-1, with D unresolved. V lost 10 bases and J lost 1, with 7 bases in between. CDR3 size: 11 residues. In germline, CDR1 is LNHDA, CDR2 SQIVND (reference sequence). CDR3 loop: CATQTNTEAFF. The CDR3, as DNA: TGTGCCACCCAGACGAACACTGAAGCTTTCTTT. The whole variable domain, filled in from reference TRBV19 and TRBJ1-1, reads DGGITQSPKYLFRKEGQNVTLSCEQNLNHDAMYWYRQDPGQGLRLIYYSQIVNDFQKGDIAEGYSVSREKKESFPLTVTSAQKNPTAFYLCATQTNTEAFFGQGTRLTVV.

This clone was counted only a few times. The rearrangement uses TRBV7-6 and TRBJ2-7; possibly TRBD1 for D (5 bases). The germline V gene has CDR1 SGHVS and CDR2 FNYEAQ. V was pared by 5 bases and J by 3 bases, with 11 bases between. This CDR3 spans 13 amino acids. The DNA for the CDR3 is TGTGCCAGCAGCCAGGACACCAACTACGAGCAGTACTTC. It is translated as CASSQDTNYEQYF. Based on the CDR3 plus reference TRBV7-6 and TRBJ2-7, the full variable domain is GAGVSQSPRYKVTKRGQDVALRCDPISGHVSLYWYRQALGQGPEFLTYFNYEAQQDKSGLPNDRFSAERPEGSISTLTIQRTEQRDSAMYRCASSQDTNYEQYFGPGTRLTVT.

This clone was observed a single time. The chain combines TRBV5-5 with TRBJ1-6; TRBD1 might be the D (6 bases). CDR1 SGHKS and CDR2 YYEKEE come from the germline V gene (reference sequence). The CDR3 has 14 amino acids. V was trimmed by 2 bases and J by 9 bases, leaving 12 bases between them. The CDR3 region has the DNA TGTGCCAGCAGCTTACGGGCAGGGGCTTCACCCCTCCACTTT. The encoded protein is CASSLRAGASPLHF. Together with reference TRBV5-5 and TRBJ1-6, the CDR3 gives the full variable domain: DAGVTQSPTHLIKTRGQQVTLRCSPISGHKSVSWYQQVLGQGPQFIFQYYEKEERGRGNFPDRFSARQFPNYSSELNVNALLLGDSALYLCASSLRAGASPLHFGNGTRLTVT.

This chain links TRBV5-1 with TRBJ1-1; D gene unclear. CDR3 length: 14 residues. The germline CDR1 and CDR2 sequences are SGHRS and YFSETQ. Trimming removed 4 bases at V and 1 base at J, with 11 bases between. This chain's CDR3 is CASSISDGNTEAFF. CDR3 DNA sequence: TGCGCCAGCAGCATATCGGACGGGAACACTGAAGCTTTCTTT.

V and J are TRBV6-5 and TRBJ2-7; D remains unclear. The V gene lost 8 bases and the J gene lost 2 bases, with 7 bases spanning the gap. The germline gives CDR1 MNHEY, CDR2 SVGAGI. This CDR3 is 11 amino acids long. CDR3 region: CASGQAYEQYF. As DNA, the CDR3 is TGTGCCAGCGGGCAAGCCTACGAGCAGTACTTC.

The CDR3 DNA is TGTGCCAGCAGCCGGGCCTCGAACACTGAAGCTTTCTTT. Amino acid sequence: CASSRASNTEAFF. The chain links TRBV6-4 to TRBJ1-1; no clear D. This CDR3 is built from 13 residues. Trimming took off 6 bases at V and 1 base at J, with 9 bases between the two ends. The germline V gene has CDR1 MRHNA and CDR2 SNTAGT.

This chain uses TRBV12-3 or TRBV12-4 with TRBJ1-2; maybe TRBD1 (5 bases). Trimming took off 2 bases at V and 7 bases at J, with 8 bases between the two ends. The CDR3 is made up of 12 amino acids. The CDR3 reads CASSLSGGGYTF. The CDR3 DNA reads TGTGCCAGCAGTTTATCGGGGGGTGGCTACACCTTC.

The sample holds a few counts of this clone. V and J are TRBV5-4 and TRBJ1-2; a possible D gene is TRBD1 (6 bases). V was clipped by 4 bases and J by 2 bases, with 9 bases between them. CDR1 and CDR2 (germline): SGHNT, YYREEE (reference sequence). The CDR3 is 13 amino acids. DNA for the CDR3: TGTGCCAGCAGCAGCCAGGGGAACTATGGCTACACCTTC. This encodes CASSSQGNYGYTF.

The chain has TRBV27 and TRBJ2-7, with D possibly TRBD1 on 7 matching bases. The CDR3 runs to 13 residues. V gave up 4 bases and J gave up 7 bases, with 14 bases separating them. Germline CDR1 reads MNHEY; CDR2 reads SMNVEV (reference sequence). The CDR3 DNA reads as TGTGCCAGCAGTTCCACAGGGGCGGGGGAGCAGTACTTC. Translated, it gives CASSSTGAGEQYF.

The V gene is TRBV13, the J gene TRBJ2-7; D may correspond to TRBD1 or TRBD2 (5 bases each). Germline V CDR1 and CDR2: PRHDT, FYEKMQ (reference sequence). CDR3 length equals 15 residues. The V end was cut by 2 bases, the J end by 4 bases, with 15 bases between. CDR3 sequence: CASSLNPVGTYEQYF. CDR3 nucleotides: TGTGCCAGCAGCTTAAACCCGGTGGGGACGTACGAGCAGTACTTC.

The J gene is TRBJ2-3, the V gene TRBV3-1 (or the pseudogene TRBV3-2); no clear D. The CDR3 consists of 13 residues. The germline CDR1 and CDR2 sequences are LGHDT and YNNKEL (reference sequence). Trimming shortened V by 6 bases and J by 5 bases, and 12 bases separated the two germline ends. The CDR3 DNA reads TGTGCCAGCAGTCCCCAGGCGAAAGATACGCAGTATTTT. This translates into CASSPQAKDTQYF.

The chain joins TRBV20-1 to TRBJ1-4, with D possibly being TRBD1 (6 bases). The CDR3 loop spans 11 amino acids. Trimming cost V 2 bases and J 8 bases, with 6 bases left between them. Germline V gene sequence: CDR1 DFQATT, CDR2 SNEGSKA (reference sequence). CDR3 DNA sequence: TGCAGTGCTAGAAGGGGGGAAAAACTGTTTTTT. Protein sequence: CSARRGEKLFF.

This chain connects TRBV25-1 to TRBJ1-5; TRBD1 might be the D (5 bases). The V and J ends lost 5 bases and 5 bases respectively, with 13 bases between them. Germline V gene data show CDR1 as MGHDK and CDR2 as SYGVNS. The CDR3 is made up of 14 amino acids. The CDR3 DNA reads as TGTGCCAGCAGTCCGGACACTCTGTATCAGCCCCAGCATTTT. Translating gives CASSPDTLYQPQHF. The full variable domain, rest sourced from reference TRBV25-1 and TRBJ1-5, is EADIYQTPRYLVIGTGKKITLECSQTMGHDKMYWYQQDPGMELHLIHYSYGVNSTEKGDLSSESTVSRIRTEHFPLTLESARPSHTSQYLCASSPDTLYQPQHFGDGTRLSIL.

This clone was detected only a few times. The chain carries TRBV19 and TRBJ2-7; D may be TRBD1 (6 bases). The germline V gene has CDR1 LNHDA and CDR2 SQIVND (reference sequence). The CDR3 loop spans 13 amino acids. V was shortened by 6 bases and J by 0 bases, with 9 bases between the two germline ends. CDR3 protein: CASRDSDSYEQYF. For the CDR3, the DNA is TGTGCCAGTAGGGACAGCGACTCCTACGAGCAGTACTTC.

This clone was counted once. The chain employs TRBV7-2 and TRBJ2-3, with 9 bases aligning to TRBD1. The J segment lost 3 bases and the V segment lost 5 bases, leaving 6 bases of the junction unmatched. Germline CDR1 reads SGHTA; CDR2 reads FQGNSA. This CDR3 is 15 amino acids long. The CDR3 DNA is TGTGCCAGCAGCAGTGGACAGGGGAAGACAGATACGCAGTATTTT. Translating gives CASSSGQGKTDTQYF.

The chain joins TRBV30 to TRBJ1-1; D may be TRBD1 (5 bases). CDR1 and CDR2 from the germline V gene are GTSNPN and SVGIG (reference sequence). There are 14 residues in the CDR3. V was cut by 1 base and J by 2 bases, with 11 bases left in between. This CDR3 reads CAWSEAGVNTEAFF. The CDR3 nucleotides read TGTGCCTGGAGTGAGGCGGGGGTTAACACTGAAGCTTTCTTT. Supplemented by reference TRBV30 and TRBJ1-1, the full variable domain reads SQTIHQWPATLVQPVGSPLSLECTVEGTSNPNLYWYRQAAGRGLQLLFYSVGIGQISSEVPQNLSASRPQDRQFILSSKKLLLSDSGFYLCAWSEAGVNTEAFFGQGTRLTVV.

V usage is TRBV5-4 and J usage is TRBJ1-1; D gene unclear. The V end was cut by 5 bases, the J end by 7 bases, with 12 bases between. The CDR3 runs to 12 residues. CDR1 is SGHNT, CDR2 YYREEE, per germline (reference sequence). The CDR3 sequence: CASRAELNEAFF. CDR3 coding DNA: TGTGCCAGCAGGGCAGAACTCAATGAAGCTTTCTTT.

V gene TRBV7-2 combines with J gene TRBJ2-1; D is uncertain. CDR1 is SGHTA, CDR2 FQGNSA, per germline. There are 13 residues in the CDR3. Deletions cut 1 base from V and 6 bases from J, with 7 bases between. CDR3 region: CASSLDWVNEQFF. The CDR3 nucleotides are TGTGCCAGCAGCTTAGACTGGGTCAATGAGCAGTTCTTC.

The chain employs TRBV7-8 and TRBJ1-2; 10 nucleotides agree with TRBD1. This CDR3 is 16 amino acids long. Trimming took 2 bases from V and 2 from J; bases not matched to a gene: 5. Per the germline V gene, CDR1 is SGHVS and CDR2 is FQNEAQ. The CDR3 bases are TGTGCCAGCAGCTTATCCGGGACAGGGGCGAACTATGGCTACACCTTC. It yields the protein CASSLSGTGANYGYTF.

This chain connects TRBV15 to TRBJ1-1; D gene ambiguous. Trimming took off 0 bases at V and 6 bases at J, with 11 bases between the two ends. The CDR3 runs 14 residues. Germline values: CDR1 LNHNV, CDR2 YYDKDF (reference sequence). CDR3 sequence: CATSRDSARAEAFF. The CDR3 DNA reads TGTGCCACCAGCAGAGATTCGGCGCGCGCTGAAGCTTTCTTT.

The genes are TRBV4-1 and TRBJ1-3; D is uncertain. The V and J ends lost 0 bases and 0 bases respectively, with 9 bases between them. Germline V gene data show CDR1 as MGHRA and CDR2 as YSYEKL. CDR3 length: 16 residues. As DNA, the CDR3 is TGCGCCAGCAGCCAAGATAAGGTGGGCTCTGGAAACACCATATATTTT. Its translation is CASSQDKVGSGNTIYF.

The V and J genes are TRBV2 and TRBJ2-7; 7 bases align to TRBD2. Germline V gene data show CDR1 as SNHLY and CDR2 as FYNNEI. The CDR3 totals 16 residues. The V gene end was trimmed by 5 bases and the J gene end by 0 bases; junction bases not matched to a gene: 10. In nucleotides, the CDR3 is TGTGCCAGCAGTCCCCCAAGGGCTAGCGGCTCCTACGAGCAGTACTTC. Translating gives CASSPPRASGSYEQYF.

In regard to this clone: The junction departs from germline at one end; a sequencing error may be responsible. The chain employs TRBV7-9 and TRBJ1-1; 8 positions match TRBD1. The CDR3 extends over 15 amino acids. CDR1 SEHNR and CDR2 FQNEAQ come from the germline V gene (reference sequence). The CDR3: CASTLQGGETREAFF. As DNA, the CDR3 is TGTGCCAGCACCTTACAGGGGGGTGAAACAAGAGAAGCTTTCTTT.

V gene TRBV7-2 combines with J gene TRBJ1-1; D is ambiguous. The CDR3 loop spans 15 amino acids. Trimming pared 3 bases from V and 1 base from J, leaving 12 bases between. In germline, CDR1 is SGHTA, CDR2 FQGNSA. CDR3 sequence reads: CASSFSSAGNTEAFF. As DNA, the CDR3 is TGTGCCAGCAGCTTTAGTTCCGCAGGGAACACTGAAGCTTTCTTT.